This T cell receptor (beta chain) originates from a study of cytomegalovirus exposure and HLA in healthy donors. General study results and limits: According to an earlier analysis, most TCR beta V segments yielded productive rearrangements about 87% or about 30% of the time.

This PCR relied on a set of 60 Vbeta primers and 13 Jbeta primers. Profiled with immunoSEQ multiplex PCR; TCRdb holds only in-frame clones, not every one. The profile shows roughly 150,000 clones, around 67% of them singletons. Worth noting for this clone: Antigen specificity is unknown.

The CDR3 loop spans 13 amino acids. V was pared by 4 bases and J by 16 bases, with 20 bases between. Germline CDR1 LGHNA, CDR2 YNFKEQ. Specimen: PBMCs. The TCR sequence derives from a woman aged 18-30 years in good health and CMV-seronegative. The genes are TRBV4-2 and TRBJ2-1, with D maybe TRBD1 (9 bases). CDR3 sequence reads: CASSLGGGQGYFF. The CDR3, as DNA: TGTGCCAGCAGCCTCGGGGGGGGACAGGGCTATTTCTTC.